A single T cell receptor beta chain is shown here with its context. Preparing the TCRbeta library involved the use of unique molecular identifiers. Using its own MiXCR run on the PCR reads, TCRdb lists one record per CDR3 protein. The sample shows some 640,000 distinct CDR3 sequences, 16% of them seen only once. This sample was taken from a study of T-cell reconstitution after alpha-beta-depleted transplantation in children. This material consisted of PBMCs from the stem cell graft donor, taken from the stem cell graft. The receptor was derived from a human donor who donated a stem cell graft to a child with acute myeloid leukemia.

CDR3: CSATDRDHSPLHF. The CDR3 DNA reads TGCAGTGCTACGGACAGGGATCACTCACCCCTCCACTTT. This sequence joins TRBV20-1 and TRBJ1-6, with 8 bases aligning to TRBD1. This CDR3 contains 13 residues. The V gene end was trimmed by 4 bases and the J gene end by 10 bases; junction bases not matched to a gene: 6. Germline V CDR1 and CDR2: DFQATT, SNEGSKA (reference sequence).